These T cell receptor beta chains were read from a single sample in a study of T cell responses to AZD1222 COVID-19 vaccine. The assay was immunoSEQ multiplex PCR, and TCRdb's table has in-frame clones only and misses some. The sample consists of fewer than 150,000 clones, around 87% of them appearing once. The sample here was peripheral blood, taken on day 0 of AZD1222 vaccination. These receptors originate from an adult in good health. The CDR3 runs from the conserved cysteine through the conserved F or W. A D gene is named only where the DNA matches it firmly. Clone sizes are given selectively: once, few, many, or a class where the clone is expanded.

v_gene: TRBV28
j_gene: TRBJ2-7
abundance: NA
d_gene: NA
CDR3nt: TGTGCCAGCAGTTCCCCGGGTTTGGGGTACGGCGAGCAGTACTTC
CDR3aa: CASSSPGLGYGEQYF

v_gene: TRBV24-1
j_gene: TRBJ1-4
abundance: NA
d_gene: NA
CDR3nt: TGTGCCACCAGTGATTCGCCGGCAACTAATGAAAAACTGTTTTTT
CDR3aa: CATSDSPATNEKLFF

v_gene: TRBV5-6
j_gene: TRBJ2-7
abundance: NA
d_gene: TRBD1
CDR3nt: TGTGCCAGCGGACGACAGGGTCGCTCCTACGAGCAGTACTTC
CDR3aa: CASGRQGRSYEQYF

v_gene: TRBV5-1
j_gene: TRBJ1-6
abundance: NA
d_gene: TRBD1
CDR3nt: TGCGCCAGCAGCTCCGGGACAGGCTCTAATTCACCCCTCCACTTT
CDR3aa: CASSSGTGSNSPLHF

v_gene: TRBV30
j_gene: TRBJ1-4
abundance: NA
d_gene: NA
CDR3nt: TGTGCCTGGAATCGGCAGTCAAATGAAAAACTGTTTTTT
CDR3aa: CAWNRQSNEKLFF

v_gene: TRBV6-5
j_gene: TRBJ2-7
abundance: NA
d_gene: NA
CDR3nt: TGTGCCAGCAGTTATCGCGGGACCTACAACTACGAGCAGTACTTC
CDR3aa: CASSYRGTYNYEQYF

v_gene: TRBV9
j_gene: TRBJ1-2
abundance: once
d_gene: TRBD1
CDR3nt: TGTGCCAGCACCCGCCTAGCGAAAACAGGGGTTGGCACCTTC
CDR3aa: CASTRLAKTGVGTF

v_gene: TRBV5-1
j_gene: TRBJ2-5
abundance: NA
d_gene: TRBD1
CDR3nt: TGCGCCAGCAGCTTGAGCGGCGACAGGGCCCAAGAGACCCAGTACTTC
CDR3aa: CASSLSGDRAQETQYF

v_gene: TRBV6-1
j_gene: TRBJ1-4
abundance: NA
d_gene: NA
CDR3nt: TGTGCCAGCAGTGAAGACACGATGCGGGTGTTTTTT
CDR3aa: CASSEDTMRVFF

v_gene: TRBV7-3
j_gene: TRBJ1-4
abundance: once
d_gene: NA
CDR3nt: TGTGCCAGCAGCTTAGGAGGCGGCGCTAATGAAAAACTGTTTTTT
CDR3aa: CASSLGGGANEKLFF

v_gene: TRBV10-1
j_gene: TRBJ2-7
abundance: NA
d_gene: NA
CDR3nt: TGCGCCAGCAGTGAAGGGGGGGCCTACGAGCAGTACTTC
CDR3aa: CASSEGGAYEQYF

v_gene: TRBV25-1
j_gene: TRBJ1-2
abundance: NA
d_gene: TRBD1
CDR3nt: TGTGCCAGCAGTGCTCCGGGACAGGGGGCAAATGGCTACACCTTC
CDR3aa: CASSAPGQGANGYTF

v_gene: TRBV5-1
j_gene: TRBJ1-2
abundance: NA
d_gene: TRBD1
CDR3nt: TGCGCCAGCAGCTCGGCTCTAACCGGGACAGGGGATGACTACACCTTC
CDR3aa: CASSSALTGTGDDYTF

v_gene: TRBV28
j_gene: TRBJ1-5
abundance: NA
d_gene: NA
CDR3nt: TGTGCCAGCAGTTTGGTCATGAGCAATCAGCCCCAGCATTTT
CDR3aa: CASSLVMSNQPQHF

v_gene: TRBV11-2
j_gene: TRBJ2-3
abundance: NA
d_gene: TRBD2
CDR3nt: TGTGCCAGCAGGACTAGCGATAGCACAGATACGCAGTATTTT
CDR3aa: CASRTSDSTDTQYF

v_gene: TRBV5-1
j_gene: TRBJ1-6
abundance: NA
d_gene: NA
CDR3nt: TGCGCCAGCAGCTTGGTTTCGGACGGATATAATTCACCCCTCCACTTT
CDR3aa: CASSLVSDGYNSPLHF

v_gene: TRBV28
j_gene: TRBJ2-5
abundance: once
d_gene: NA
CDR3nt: TGTGCCAGCAGTTTTTGGGGGGCCAGAGGGACCCAGTACTTC
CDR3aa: CASSFWGARGTQYF

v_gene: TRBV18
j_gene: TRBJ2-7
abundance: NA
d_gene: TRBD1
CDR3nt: TGTGCCAGCTCCCGGGACAGGACAGCCTACGAGCAGTACTTC
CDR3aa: CASSRDRTAYEQYF

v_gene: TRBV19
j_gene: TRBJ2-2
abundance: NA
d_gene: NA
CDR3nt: TGTGCCAGTAGTGTCCGGGACTCAGACACCGGGGAGCTGTTTTTT
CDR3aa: CASSVRDSDTGELFF

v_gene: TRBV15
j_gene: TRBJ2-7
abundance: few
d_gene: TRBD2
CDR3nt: TGTGCCACCAGCAGAGATCGGGTGAGGGAGGGCGAGCAGTACTTC
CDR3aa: CATSRDRVREGEQYF

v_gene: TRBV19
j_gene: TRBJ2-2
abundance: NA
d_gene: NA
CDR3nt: TGTGCCAGTAGTATACTTGAAGACTGGATGAACACCGGGGAGCTGTTTTTT
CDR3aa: CASSILEDWMNTGELFF

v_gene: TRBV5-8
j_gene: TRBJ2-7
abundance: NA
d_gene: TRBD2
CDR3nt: TGTGCCAGCAGCTTCACGACTAGCGGGGGGAAGTACGAGCAGTACTTC
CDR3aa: CASSFTTSGGKYEQYF

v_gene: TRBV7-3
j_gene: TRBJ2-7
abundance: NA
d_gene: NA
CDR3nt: TGTGCCAGCAGCCCGTCGTCCGGCTACGAGCAGTACTTC
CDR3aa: CASSPSSGYEQYF

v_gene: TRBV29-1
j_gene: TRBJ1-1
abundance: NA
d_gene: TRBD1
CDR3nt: TGCAGCGCCTGGGACAGGGGGAACACTGAAGCTTTCTTT
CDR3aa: CSAWDRGNTEAFF

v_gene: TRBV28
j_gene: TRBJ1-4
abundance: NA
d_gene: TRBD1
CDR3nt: TGTGCCAGCAGTTCCCGTCGGACAGGAGTAAATGAAAAACTGTTTTTT
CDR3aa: CASSSRRTGVNEKLFF

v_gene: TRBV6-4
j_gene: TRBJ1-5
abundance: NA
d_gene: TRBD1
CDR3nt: TGTGCCAGCAGGACAGGGCGGGGTCAGCCCCAGCATTTT
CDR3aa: CASRTGRGQPQHF

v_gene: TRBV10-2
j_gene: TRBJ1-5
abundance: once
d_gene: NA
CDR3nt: TGCGCCAGCAGCCAGCAGGGGACGGGACAGCCCCAGCATTTT
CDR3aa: CASSQQGTGQPQHF

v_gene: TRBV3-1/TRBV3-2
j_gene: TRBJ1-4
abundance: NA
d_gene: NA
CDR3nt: TGTGCCAGCAGCACCCGGACAGCAACTAATGAAAAACTGTTTTTT
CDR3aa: CASSTRTATNEKLFF

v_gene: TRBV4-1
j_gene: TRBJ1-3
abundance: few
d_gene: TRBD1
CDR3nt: TGCGCCAGCAGCTCCCCCTTTGACAGGGTAACTGGAAACACCATATATTTT
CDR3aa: CASSSPFDRVTGNTIYF

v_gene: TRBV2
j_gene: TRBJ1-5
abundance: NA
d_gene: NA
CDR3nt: TGTGCCAGCAGAGCGTACAGGGCCAATCAGCCCCAGCATTTT
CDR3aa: CASRAYRANQPQHF

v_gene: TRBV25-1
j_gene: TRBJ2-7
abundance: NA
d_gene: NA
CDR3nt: TGTGCCAGCAGTGATGGCAGGTACTCCTACGAGCAGTACTTC
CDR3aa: CASSDGRYSYEQYF

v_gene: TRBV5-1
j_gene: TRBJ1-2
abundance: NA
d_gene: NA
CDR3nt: TGCGCCAGCAGCTTTTTGGCAGGGGACAACTATGGCTACACCTTC
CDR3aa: CASSFLAGDNYGYTF

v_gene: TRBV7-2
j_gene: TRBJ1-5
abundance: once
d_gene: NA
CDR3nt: TGTGCCAGCAGTGCGGACAGACTTAGCAATCAGCCCCAGCATTTT
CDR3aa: CASSADRLSNQPQHF

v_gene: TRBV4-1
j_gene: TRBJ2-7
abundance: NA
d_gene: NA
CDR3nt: TGCGCCAGCAGCCAAGCATCAGGCTCCTACGAGCAGTACTTC
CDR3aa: CASSQASGSYEQYF

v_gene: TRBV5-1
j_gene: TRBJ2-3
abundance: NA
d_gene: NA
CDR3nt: TGCGCCTCCTCACAGGGGGGGAGCACAGATACGCAGTATTTT
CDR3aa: CASSQGGSTDTQYF

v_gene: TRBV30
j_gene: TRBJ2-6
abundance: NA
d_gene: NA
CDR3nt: TGTGCCTGGGGACACGGGGAACAGGCCAACGTCCTGACTTTC
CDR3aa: CAWGHGEQANVLTF

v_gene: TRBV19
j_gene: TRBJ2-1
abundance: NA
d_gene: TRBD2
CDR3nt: TGTGCCAGTAGTATAGGGACTAGCGGGGGCAATGAGCAGTTCTTC
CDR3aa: CASSIGTSGGNEQFF

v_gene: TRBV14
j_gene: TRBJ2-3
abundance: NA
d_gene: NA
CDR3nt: TGTGCCAGCAGCCAAGATCTGGGGCAGGGGTTCGCAGATACGCAGTATTTT
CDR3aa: CASSQDLGQGFADTQYF

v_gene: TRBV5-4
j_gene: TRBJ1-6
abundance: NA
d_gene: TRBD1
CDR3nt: TGTGCCAGCAGCTCCGGGACAGGCGCCCGACATAATTCACCCCTCCACTTT
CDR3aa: CASSSGTGARHNSPLHF

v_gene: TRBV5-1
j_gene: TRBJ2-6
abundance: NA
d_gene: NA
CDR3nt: TGCGCCAGCAGCTTGCCTCCTTCTGGGGCCAACGTCCTGACTTTC
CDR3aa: CASSLPPSGANVLTF

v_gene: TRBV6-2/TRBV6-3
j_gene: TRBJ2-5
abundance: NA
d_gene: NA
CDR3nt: TGTGCCAGCAGTTACTCATTTAGAGCGGCGACTAGGTGGGAAGCTCGGGAGACCCAGTACTTC
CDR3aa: CASSYSFRAATRWEARETQYF

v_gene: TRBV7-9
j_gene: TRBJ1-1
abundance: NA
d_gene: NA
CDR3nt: TGTGCCAGCAGCCTAGCCGGTTTCCTGGCTTTCTTT
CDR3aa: CASSLAGFLAFF

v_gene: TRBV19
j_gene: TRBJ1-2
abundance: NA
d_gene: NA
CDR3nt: TGTGCCACCACTACCAGGGAGGACTATGGCTACACCTTC
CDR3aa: CATTTREDYGYTF

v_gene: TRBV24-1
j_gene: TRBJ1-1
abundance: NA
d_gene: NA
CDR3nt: TGTGCCACCAGTGATTGGGTAGGCACTGAAGCTTTCTTT
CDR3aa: CATSDWVGTEAFF

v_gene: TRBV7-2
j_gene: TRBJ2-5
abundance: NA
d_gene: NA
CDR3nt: TGTGCCAGCAGCCCCCCTTCAGAGACCCAGTACTTC
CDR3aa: CASSPPSETQYF

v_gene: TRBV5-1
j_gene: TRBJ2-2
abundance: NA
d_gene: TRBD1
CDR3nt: TGCGCCAGTACCGGGACAGGGGGTTCGAACACCGGGGAGCTGTTTTTT
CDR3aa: CASTGTGGSNTGELFF

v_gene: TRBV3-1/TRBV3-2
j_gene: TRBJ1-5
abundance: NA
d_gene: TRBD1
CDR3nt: TGTGCCAGCAGCCAAGGGACAGGATATCAGCCCCAGCATTTT
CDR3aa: CASSQGTGYQPQHF

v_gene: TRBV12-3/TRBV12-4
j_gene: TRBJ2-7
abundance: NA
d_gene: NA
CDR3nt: TGTGCCAGCGGTATAGAGGGGGTCTACGAGCAGTACTTC
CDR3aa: CASGIEGVYEQYF

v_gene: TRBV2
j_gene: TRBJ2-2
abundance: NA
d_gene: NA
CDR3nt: TGTGCCAGCCGGAGGGGCCACACCGGGGAGCTGTTTTTT
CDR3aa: CASRRGHTGELFF

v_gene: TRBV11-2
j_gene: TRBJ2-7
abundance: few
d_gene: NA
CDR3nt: TGTGCCAGCAGGTCCCACAGGGTTTACGAGCAGTACTTC
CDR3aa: CASRSHRVYEQYF

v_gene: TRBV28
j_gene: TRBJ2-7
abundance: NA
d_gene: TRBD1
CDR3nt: TGTGCCAGCAGTTGGACAGGGGGATTGTACGAGCAGTACTTC
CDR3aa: CASSWTGGLYEQYF